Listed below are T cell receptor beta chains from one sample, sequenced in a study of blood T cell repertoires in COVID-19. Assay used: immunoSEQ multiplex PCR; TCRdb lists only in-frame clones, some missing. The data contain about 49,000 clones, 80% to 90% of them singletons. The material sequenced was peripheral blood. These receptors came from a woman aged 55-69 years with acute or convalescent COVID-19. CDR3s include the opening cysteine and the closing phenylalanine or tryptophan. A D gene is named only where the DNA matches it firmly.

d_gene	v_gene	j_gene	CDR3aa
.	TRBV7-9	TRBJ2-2	CASSRTDDNTGELFF
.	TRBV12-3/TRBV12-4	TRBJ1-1	CASSFYLFGVFF
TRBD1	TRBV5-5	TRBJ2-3	CASSSTGDGTQYF
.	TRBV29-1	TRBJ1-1	CSVKTDPNTEAFF
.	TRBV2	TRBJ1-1	CASSEVRAEAFF
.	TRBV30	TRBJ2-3	CAWSVTRNTQYF
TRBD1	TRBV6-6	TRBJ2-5	CASSYFGTGSETQYF
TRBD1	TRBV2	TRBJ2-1	CASSERRAGGWNEQFF
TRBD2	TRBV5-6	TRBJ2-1	CASSQRTSGSGYEQFF
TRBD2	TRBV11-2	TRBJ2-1	CASSSPGLAAKQFF
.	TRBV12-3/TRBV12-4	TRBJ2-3	CASSFTEETQYF
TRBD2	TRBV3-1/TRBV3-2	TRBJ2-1	CASSYSGGDNEQFF
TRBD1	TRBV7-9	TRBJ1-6	CASSFVGTGVGHGSPLHF
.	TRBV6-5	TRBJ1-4	CASTQGYEKLFF
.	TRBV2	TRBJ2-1	CASSLRRGQEQFF
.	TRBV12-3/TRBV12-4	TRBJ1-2	CASSSTVNYGYTF
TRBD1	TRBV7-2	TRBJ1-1	CASSAYRGNTEAFF